These 27 T cell receptor beta chains were all obtained from the same sample, sequenced in a study of T cell clonality in common variable immunodeficiency. Study-level points and caveats: Reportedly, TCR beta sequences from common variable immunodeficiency showed fewer deletions and N-nucleotide insertions.

Antigen specificity for these receptors is unknown. Sequencing used immunoSEQ multiplex PCR; TCRdb keeps in-frame clones, though not all of them. Observed are roughly 34,000 clones, no singletons, with the top ten taking around 6.4%. The sequenced sample consisted of peripheral blood mononuclear cells. The origin of the receptors is a human donor with common variable immunodeficiency.

About this clone: The CDR3 end is not reached by the read, which stops 3 residues before it; the germline J gene fills it in. The genes are TRBV19 and TRBJ1-1; D might be TRBD1 (5 bases). CDR1 is LNHDA, CDR2 SQIVND, per germline (reference sequence). This CDR3 comprises 13 residues. Between the trimmed V and J ends, which lost 3 bases and 3 bases, there was a span of 8 bases. The sequenced CDR3 bases are TGTGCCAGTAGTATTCCAGGGTACACTGAA. Residues: CASSIPGYTE. The whole CDR3 sequence reads CASSIPGYTEAFF. The whole variable domain, filled in from reference TRBV19 and TRBJ1-1, reads DGGITQSPKYLFRKEGQNVTLSCEQNLNHDAMYWYRQDPGQGLRLIYYSQIVNDFQKGDIAEGYSVSREKKESFPLTVTSAQKNPTAFYLCASSIPGYTEAFFGQGTRLTVV.

Many counts were recorded for this clone. The read gets to within 3 residues of the CDR3 end, and the germline J gene fills in the rest. The chain combines TRBV7-6 with TRBJ2-1; 7 bases agree with TRBD1. Germline CDR1 SGHVS, CDR2 FNYEAQ. The CDR3 covers 15 residues. V lost 4 bases to trimming and J lost 2 bases; unmatched junction nucleotides: 5. This CDR3 reads CASSSTGLAYNEQFF. The part of the CDR3 DNA that was read is TGTGCCAGCAGCTCGACAGGGTTAGCCTACAATGAG.

In regard to this clone: The sequenced fragment ends 3 residues before the CDR3 boundary, so the rest is inferred from the germline J gene. This chain joins TRBV7-6 and TRBJ1-1; D is possibly TRBD1 (5 bases). The CDR3 consists of 14 residues. From germline, CDR1 is SGHVS and CDR2 FNYEAQ. V was pared by 5 bases and J by 2 bases, with 12 bases between. CDR3 region: CASSGRGDNTEAFF. The sequenced CDR3 bases are TGTGCCAGCAGCGGGAGGGGAGATAACACTGAA.

With respect to this clone: The sequenced fragment ends 3 residues before the CDR3 boundary, so the rest is inferred from the germline J gene. The chain employs TRBV2 and TRBJ2-2; no firm D call. The CDR3 contains 13 residues. The V and J ends lost 4 bases and 5 bases respectively, with 8 bases between them. Germline CDR1 and CDR2: SNHLY and FYNNEI. Here the CDR3 reads CASSARLTGELFF. Partial CDR3 DNA: TGTGCCAGCAGTGCTAGGTTGACCGGGGAG.

At least ten counts were recorded for this clone. The observed sequence ends 3 residues before the CDR3 terminus, with the missing tail filled in from the germline J gene. J is TRBJ2-7 and V is TRBV5-1, with 10 bases fitting TRBD1. This CDR3 region has 14 residues. Germline V gives CDR1 SGHRS, CDR2 YFSETQ. Germline trimming cut 4 bases from V and 6 bases from J; bases unmatched to any gene: 7. This CDR3 reads CASSGGQGVGEQYF. The covered CDR3 bases are TGCGCCAGCAGCGGTGGACAGGGGGTGGGCGAG.

Comments on this clone: The read comes to an end 3 residues before the CDR3 does, leaving the germline J gene to fill in the end. The genes are TRBV7-3 and TRBJ2-5; possibly TRBD2 for D (6 bases). The germline gives CDR1 SGHTA, CDR2 FQGTGA. The germline V and J ends were trimmed by 5 bases and 6 bases, with 16 bases remaining between them. The CDR3 is 14 residues long. CDR3 in amino acids: CASSPSASSKTQYF. The CDR3 bases that were read are TGTGCCAGCAGCCCTAGCGCCAGCTCGAAGACC.

This clone turned up a few times. The CDR3 end falls 3 residues outside the read, so it is completed with the germline J gene. The chain is built from TRBV6-2 or TRBV6-3 and TRBJ2-7, with 9 bases matching TRBD2. Germline assignment: CDR1 MNHEY and CDR2 SVGEGT. The trim removed 2 bases at V and 3 bases at J, leaving 5 bases unmatched. This CDR3 region has 15 residues. CDR3 sequence: CASSYVGGRVYEQYF. CDR3 DNA (partial): TGTGCCAGCAGTTACGTGGGCGGGAGGGTCTACGAG.

Worth noting for this clone: The read terminates 3 residues before the CDR3 end, so the remaining end is supplied by the germline J gene. The chain has TRBV7-7 and TRBJ2-7; the D gene is possibly TRBD2 (5 bases). This CDR3 region has 12 residues. V lost 0 bases, J lost 6 bases, and 6 bases lay in between. CDR1 is SSHAT and CDR2 is FNYEAQ in the germline V gene (reference sequence). This CDR3 reads CASSLALAEQYF. The sequenced CDR3 bases are TGTGCCAGCAGCTTAGCCCTAGCCGAG.

This clone was counted at least ten times. The observed sequence ends 3 residues before the CDR3 terminus, with the missing tail filled in from the germline J gene. The chain uses TRBV18 and TRBJ1-5; D may be TRBD1 (6 bases). The CDR3 runs 16 residues. Germline CDR1 and CDR2: KGHSH and LQKENI. V was trimmed by 2 bases and J by 9 bases, leaving 20 bases between them. The CDR3 bases that were read are TGTGCCAGCTCACCAGATAAACACGGGACAAAAGGGCCC. Protein product: CASSPDKHGTKGP. The complete CDR3 sequence is CASSPDKHGTKGPQHF.

This clone was detected many times. The CDR3 goes on 3 residues after the read ends, and that part is filled in from the germline J gene. The chain carries TRBV9 and TRBJ1-3; 8 bases agree with TRBD1. With 4 bases clipped from V and 0 bases from J, the junction kept 6 bases outside the gene matches. From germline, CDR1 is SGDLS and CDR2 YYNGEE. The CDR3 is 16 amino acids. CDR3 in amino acids: CASSRDRSFSGNTIYF. The part of the CDR3 DNA that was read is TGTGCCAGCAGCCGGGACAGGTCTTTCTCTGGAAACACC.

This clone came up a few times. The read terminates 3 residues ahead of where the CDR3 ends, so the germline J gene completes it. This rearrangement joins TRBV7-3 to TRBJ2-6; weak D call: TRBD1 (5 bases). The CDR3 consists of 17 residues. Germline CDR1 reads SGHTA; CDR2 reads FQGTGA. Trimming took off 1 base at V and 0 bases at J, with 10 bases between the two ends. The covered CDR3 bases are TGTGCCAGCAGCTTAAGGGGCAGGGACTCTGGGGCCAACGTC. This sequence encodes CASSLRGRDSGANV. In full, the CDR3 is CASSLRGRDSGANVLTF.

This clone has only a few counts. Read sequence stops 3 residues before the CDR3 end, and the germline J gene provides the missing end. The chain employs TRBV19 and TRBJ2-7; unclear D gene. Germline lookup yields CDR1 LNHDA and CDR2 SQIVND (reference sequence). Trimming removed 5 bases from V and 6 bases from J, with 14 bases in between. The CDR3 is 13 residues long. Partial CDR3 DNA: TGTGCCAGTAGTCAGAGATCCTCCGCCGAG. Translated: CASSQRSSAE. The CDR3 in full is CASSQRSSAEQYF.

This clone showed up many times. The read ends 3 residues shy of where the CDR3 ends; the end is completed using the germline J gene. The V call is TRBV5-1, the J call TRBJ2-5; D not resolved. The CDR3 totals 14 residues. V was pared by 1 base and J by 1 base, with 8 bases between. Germline assignment: CDR1 SGHRS and CDR2 YFSETQ. This CDR3 reads CASSLKQPQETQYF. CDR3 bases read: TGCGCCAGCAGCTTGAAACAGCCCCAAGAGACC. The variable domain in full, completed from reference TRBV5-1 and TRBJ2-5, reads KAGVTQTPRYLIKTRGQQVTLSCSPISGHRSVSWYQQTPGQGLQFLFEYFSETQRNKGNFPGRFSGRQFSNSRSEMNVSTLELGDSALYLCASSLKQPQETQYFGPGTRLLVL.

This clone was observed a few times. The CDR3 goes on 3 residues after the read ends, and that part is filled in from the germline J gene. The rearrangement links TRBV18 to TRBJ1-4; D possibly corresponds to TRBD1 (5 bases). The CDR3 runs to 15 residues. The germline V gene has CDR1 KGHSH and CDR2 LQKENI. Trimming pared 4 bases from V and 5 bases from J, leaving 14 bases between. The part of the CDR3 DNA that was read is TGTGCCAGCTCACTACCGACAGTCGGGAATGAAAAA. Translated, it gives CASSLPTVGNEK. The entire CDR3 is CASSLPTVGNEKLFF.

The sample holds a few counts of this clone. The read is 3 residues too short to cover the CDR3 end, so that end is filled in from the germline J gene. The genes are TRBV30 and TRBJ2-5, with 7 bases matching TRBD1. V shed 2 bases, J shed 5 bases, and the junction held 2 bases outside the gene matches. The CDR3 length is 12 residues. Per the germline V gene, CDR1 is GTSNPN and CDR2 is SVGIG (reference sequence). CDR3 sequence: CAWSLRGETQYF. The covered CDR3 bases are TGTGCCTGGAGTCTCAGGGGGGAGACC. Using reference TRBV30 and TRBJ2-5 for the parts outside the CDR3, the full variable domain is SQTIHQWPATLVQPVGSPLSLECTVEGTSNPNLYWYRQAAGRGLQLLFYSVGIGQISSEVPQNLSASRPQDRQFILSSKKLLLSDSGFYLCAWSLRGETQYFGPGTRLLVL.

About this clone itself: The read ends 3 residues shy of where the CDR3 ends; the end is completed using the germline J gene. This chain links TRBV19 with TRBJ2-7; TRBD2 agrees at 8 bases. The trim removed 4 bases at V and 6 bases at J, leaving 20 bases unmatched. Germline V lookup: CDR1 LNHDA, CDR2 SQIVND (reference sequence). The CDR3 spans 18 residues. The CDR3 spells CASSTLGGPGTRSSEQYF. The DNA read from the CDR3 is TGTGCCAGTAGTACCTTGGGCGGACCAGGGACTAGATCGAGCGAG.

Many counts were recorded for this clone. The CDR3 extends 3 residues past the end of the read, so its final part is completed from the germline J gene. The rearrangement joins TRBV6-2 or TRBV6-3 to TRBJ1-2; a possible D gene is TRBD1 (5 bases). This CDR3 has 14 amino acids. Per the germline V gene, CDR1 is MNHEY and CDR2 is SVGEGT. With 7 bases removed from V and 2 bases from J, the gap between germline ends came to 14 bases. The CDR3: CASTIRGVNYGYTF. The sequenced CDR3 bases are TGTGCCAGCACCATCAGAGGGGTAAACTATGGC.

Of note for this clone: The read finishes 3 residues shy of the CDR3 end, and the germline J gene is used to complete it. The chain recombines TRBV6-4 with TRBJ2-1; D may match TRBD1 or TRBD2 (6 bases each). This CDR3 is 14 amino acids long. Between the trimmed V and J ends, which lost 6 bases and 7 bases, there was a span of 16 bases. Germline V CDR1 and CDR2: MRHNA, SNTAGT. CDR3 bases read: TGTGCCAGCAGCCTGGATGGCGGGACAAATGAG. This encodes CASSLDGGTNE. The entire CDR3 is CASSLDGGTNEQFF.

This clone was seen many times. The sequenced fragment ends 3 residues before the CDR3 boundary, so the rest is inferred from the germline J gene. The genes are TRBV7-6 and TRBJ2-2; TRBD2 matches 12 bases. CDR3 length: 17 residues. CDR1 is SGHVS, CDR2 FNYEAQ, per germline. The trim removed 5 bases at V and 6 bases at J, leaving 10 bases unmatched. CDR3 bases read: TGTGCCAGCAGCCCAGGACTAGCGGGGTCGTACGCCGGGGAG. This translates into CASSPGLAGSYAGE. The CDR3 in full is CASSPGLAGSYAGELFF. Combining the CDR3 with reference TRBV7-6 and TRBJ2-2 gives the whole variable domain GAGVSQSPRYKVTKRGQDVALRCDPISGHVSLYWYRQALGQGPEFLTYFNYEAQQDKSGLPNDRFSAERPEGSISTLTIQRTEQRDSAMYRCASSPGLAGSYAGELFFGEGSRLTVL.

Concerning this clone itself: Read coverage stops 3 residues before the CDR3 terminus; the germline J gene supplies the remainder. This sequence joins TRBV10-3 and TRBJ2-7; 9 nucleotides agree with TRBD1. The CDR3 runs to 14 residues. J gave up 4 bases and V 2 bases, and 3 bases lay outside the gene matches. Germline CDR1 is ENHRY and CDR2 is SYGVKD. CDR3 amino acids: CAISEGDRDYEQYF. Incomplete CDR3 DNA: TGTGCCATCAGTGAGGGGGACAGGGATTACGAG.

This clone came up many times. The read stops 3 residues short of the end of the CDR3; the missing end is completed from the germline J gene. The chain is built from TRBV4-2 and TRBJ2-7, with D uncertain. This CDR3 contains 14 residues. CDR1 LGHNA and CDR2 YNFKEQ come from the germline V gene. Trimming shortened V by 0 bases and J by 3 bases, and 9 bases separated the two germline ends. CDR3 bases read: TGTGCCAGCAGCCAAGAACTCCTTAACTACGAG. Its protein is CASSQELLNYE. The whole CDR3 sequence is CASSQELLNYEQYF.

This clone was recorded many times. The CDR3 end is not reached by the read, which stops 3 residues before it; the germline J gene fills it in. The rearrangement uses TRBV5-1 and TRBJ2-4, with TRBD1 identical over 10 bases. In germline, CDR1 is SGHRS, CDR2 YFSETQ. Trimming removed 0 bases from V and 7 bases from J; junction bases left unmatched: 7. The CDR3 is 16 amino acids. CDR3 residues: CASSLVPGTGENIQYF. The sequenced CDR3 bases are TGCGCCAGCAGCTTGGTACCCGGGACAGGGGAGAACATT. The whole variable domain, remainder taken from reference TRBV5-1 and TRBJ2-4, is KAGVTQTPRYLIKTRGQQVTLSCSPISGHRSVSWYQQTPGQGLQFLFEYFSETQRNKGNFPGRFSGRQFSNSRSEMNVSTLELGDSALYLCASSLVPGTGENIQYFGAGTRLSVL.

This clone was observed at least ten times. The read is 3 residues too short to cover the CDR3 end, so that end is filled in from the germline J gene. This chain connects TRBV7-6 to TRBJ2-7; possible D gene TRBD1, 6 bases. Trimming left V 5 bases short and J 3 bases short, with 17 bases between. CDR1 is SGHVS, CDR2 FNYEAQ, per germline. The CDR3 is 15 amino acids. The CDR3 DNA, read in part, is TGTGCCAGCAGCCCAGGTCCGGACAGCGGCTACGAG. Protein sequence: CASSPGPDSGYE. The whole CDR3 sequence reads CASSPGPDSGYEQYF.

Comments on this clone: The read stops 3 residues short of the end of the CDR3; the missing end is completed from the germline J gene. This chain uses TRBV5-1 with TRBJ2-3; D ambiguous. Trimming shortened V by 2 bases and J by 4 bases, and 8 bases separated the two germline ends. The CDR3 has 13 residues. Germline V gene sequence: CDR1 SGHRS, CDR2 YFSETQ. Partial CDR3 DNA: TGCGCCAGCAGCTTTGAGCCTCCAGATACG. This encodes CASSFEPPDT. From start to end, the CDR3 is CASSFEPPDTQYF.

Within the sample, this clone is medium-sized. Sequencing ends 3 residues short of the CDR3 end; the germline J gene provides the rest. The chain couples TRBV29-1 to TRBJ1-4, with 7 bases lining up with TRBD1. Germline V gives CDR1 SQVTM, CDR2 ANQGSEA. This CDR3 has 14 amino acids. V trimming: 6 bases; J trimming: 5 bases; junction bases outside the gene matches: 9. Incomplete CDR3 DNA: TGCAGCGTAACCGGGACAGCCACAAATGAAAAA. Residues: CSVTGTATNEK. The full CDR3 protein reads CSVTGTATNEKLFF.

On this clone: The read halts 3 residues ahead of the CDR3 end, with the missing end drawn from the germline J gene. The gene calls are TRBV5-1 and TRBJ1-4, with 8 bases identical to TRBD1. From germline, CDR1 is SGHRS and CDR2 YFSETQ. This CDR3 has 14 residues. The ends lost 7 bases at V and 3 bases at J; junction bases unmatched: 5. The part of the CDR3 DNA that was read is TGCGCCAGCGCCCCAGGGGGCTCTAATGAAAAA. Translation: CASAPGGSNEK. The full CDR3 reads CASAPGGSNEKLFF.

This clone was picked up many times. Partial CDR3 DNA: TGTGCCAGCAGCGACTCGTACGAG. Its translation is CASSDSYE. The CDR3 in full is CASSDSYEQYF. The V gene is TRBV6-2 or TRBV6-3, the J gene TRBJ2-7; D is unresolved. Sequencing ends 3 residues short of the CDR3 end; the germline J gene provides the rest. CDR3 size: 11 residues. The V gene lost 6 bases and the J gene lost 4 bases, with 7 bases spanning the gap. The germline V gene encodes CDR1 MNHEY and CDR2 SVGEGT.